The 11 T cell receptor beta chains below all came from one sample that was sequenced in a study of cytomegalovirus exposure and HLA in healthy donors. Produced via immunoSEQ multiplex PCR; TCRdb's table is partial and in-frame only. The data contain roughly 120,000 clones, around nine tenths of them singletons. The material sequenced was PBMCs. All receptors come from a woman between 18 and 30 years old in good health and CMV-seronegative.

The V gene is TRBV6-5, the J gene TRBJ1-3, with TRBD1 identical over 7 bases. V trimming: 2 bases; J trimming: 3 bases; junction bases outside the gene matches: 4. CDR3 length equals 15 residues. The germline V gene has CDR1 MNHEY and CDR2 SVGAGI. The CDR3 coding sequence is TGTGCCAGCAGTTACAACAGGGGTAGTGGAAACACCATATATTTT. Its translation is CASSYNRGSGNTIYF.

The chain carries TRBV9 and TRBJ1-4; 8 bases line up with TRBD1. The CDR3 spans 15 residues. CDR1 and CDR2 from the germline V gene are SGDLS and YYNGEE. J lost 3 bases, V lost 4 bases, and 5 bases had no gene match. CDR3 coding DNA: TGTGCCAGCAGCTCGCCGGGACAGGCTAATGAAAAACTGTTTTTT. Translating gives CASSSPGQANEKLFF.

The chain employs TRBV29-1 and TRBJ2-7, with D perhaps matching TRBD1 (6 bases). Per germline, CDR1 SQVTM and CDR2 ANQGSEA. The CDR3 extends over 13 amino acids. Between the trimmed V and J ends, which lost 5 bases and 0 bases, there was a span of 11 bases. Written as DNA, the CDR3 is TGCAGCGTTTATGGACAGAGCTCCTACGAGCAGTACTTC. Protein: CSVYGQSSYEQYF.

In this sample, this clone turned up once. The chain couples TRBV9 to TRBJ1-1; TRBD1 matches 8 bases. Trimming took 3 bases from V and 4 from J; bases not matched to a gene: 11. Germline CDR1 and CDR2: SGDLS and YYNGEE. The CDR3 is 16 residues long. The CDR3 here is CASSDRAGQGSTEAFF. Here the CDR3 DNA reads TGTGCCAGCAGCGACCGAGCCGGACAGGGTTCCACTGAAGCTTTCTTT. Together with reference TRBV9 and TRBJ1-1, the CDR3 gives the full variable domain: DSGVTQTPKHLITATGQRVTLRCSPRSGDLSVYWYQQSLDQGLQFLIQYYNGEERAKGNILERFSAQQFPDLHSELNLSSLELGDSALYFCASSDRAGQGSTEAFFGQGTRLTVV.

This clone occurred once. V usage is TRBV29-1 and J usage is TRBJ2-7, with TRBD1 matching over 10 bases. The V and J ends lost 4 bases and 1 base, in that order; junction bases with no gene match: 7. The V gene's germline CDR1 is SQVTM and CDR2 ANQGSEA. The CDR3 has 15 residues. This CDR3 is CSVVLGTGVSYEQYF. Here the CDR3 DNA reads TGCAGCGTTGTTCTTGGGACAGGGGTTTCCTACGAGCAGTACTTC.

The gene calls are TRBV7-9 and TRBJ2-2; 13 bases line up with TRBD2. V lost 4 bases to trimming and J lost 4 bases; unmatched junction nucleotides: 3. The CDR3 runs to 16 residues. CDR1 is SEHNR and CDR2 is FQNEAQ in the germline V gene (reference sequence). CDR3 nucleotides: TGTGCCAGCAGCTCTGGACTAGCGGGAGCCACCGGGGAGCTGTTTTTT. Its translation: CASSSGLAGATGELFF.

CDR3 nucleotides: TGTGCCAGCAGAATCGGCCTAGGGAACACTGAAGCTTTCTTT. As protein: CASRIGLGNTEAFF. V gene TRBV5-4 combines with J gene TRBJ1-1; D remains unclear. This CDR3 has 14 amino acids. Germline CDR1 reads SGHNT; CDR2 reads YYREEE (reference sequence). The V end lost 5 bases, the J end lost 1 base, and 12 bases lay between the germline ends.

The V call is TRBV4-3, the J call TRBJ2-3; 7 bases line up with TRBD1. This CDR3 comprises 16 residues. Losses at the gene ends were 4 bases for V and 3 bases for J; bases not matched to a gene: 10. CDR1 and CDR2 (germline): LGHNA, YSLEER. CDR3 in amino acids: CASSPNHRGSTDTQYF. The DNA for the CDR3 is TGCGCCAGCAGCCCGAACCACAGGGGAAGTACAGATACGCAGTATTTT.

V gene TRBV7-9 combines with J gene TRBJ2-7; 8 bases map to TRBD1. The V gene's germline CDR1 is SEHNR and CDR2 FQNEAQ (reference sequence). V was pared by 5 bases and J by 7 bases, with 7 bases of the junction left unmatched. The CDR3 sequence is 13 residues long. This chain's CDR3 is CASSPWTGYEQYF. In nucleotides, the CDR3 is TGTGCCAGCAGCCCCTGGACAGGGTATGAGCAGTACTTC.

This chain joins TRBV9 and TRBJ1-1; D might be TRBD1 (5 bases). Trimming removed 1 base from V and 7 bases from J, with 17 bases in between. There are 15 residues in the CDR3. CDR1 SGDLS and CDR2 YYNGEE come from the germline V gene. In DNA form, the CDR3 reads TGTGCCAGCAGCGTAAATTCTCAGGGAAGGAATGAAGCTTTCTTT. This encodes CASSVNSQGRNEAFF.

The chain recombines TRBV19 with TRBJ2-1; 10 bases fit TRBD2. CDR3 length: 13 residues. Trimming at V came to 5 bases and at J to 10 bases, leaving 5 bases not matched to a gene. Looked up from germline, CDR1 is LNHDA and CDR2 is SQIVND (reference sequence). The CDR3 sequence: CASSGSGGREQFF. In DNA, the CDR3 is TGTGCCAGTAGTGGTAGCGGGGGGAGGGAGCAGTTCTTC. Full variable domain (missing parts from reference TRBV19 and TRBJ2-1): DGGITQSPKYLFRKEGQNVTLSCEQNLNHDAMYWYRQDPGQGLRLIYYSQIVNDFQKGDIAEGYSVSREKKESFPLTVTSAQKNPTAFYLCASSGSGGREQFFGPGTRLTVL.